This T cell receptor beta chain was recorded in a study of identical twins. As concerns this clonotype: No antigen is known for it.

Study-wide results and caveats: Models predicted too little out-of-frame TCR alpha sharing in monozygotic twins.

The CDR3 totals 15 residues. Per germline, CDR1 SSHAT and CDR2 FNYEAQ (reference sequence). Losses at the gene ends were 3 bases for V and 8 bases for J; bases not matched to a gene: 7. The cDNA had a unique molecular identifier and a template-switch universal primer site. TCRdb used MiXCR to reprocess the 5' RACE reads, holding one entry per CDR3 protein. The data show hundreds of thousands of distinct CDR3 sequences, around 5.7% seen once. The rearrangement links TRBV7-7 to TRBJ2-1; the match to TRBD1 covers 10 bases. The sequenced material came from naive T cells sorted from blood. The clonotype originates from a young man in good health. CDR3 sequence: CASSFGQGVGDEQFF. The CDR3 bases are TGTGCCAGCAGCTTTGGACAGGGGGTGGGGGATGAGCAGTTCTTC.